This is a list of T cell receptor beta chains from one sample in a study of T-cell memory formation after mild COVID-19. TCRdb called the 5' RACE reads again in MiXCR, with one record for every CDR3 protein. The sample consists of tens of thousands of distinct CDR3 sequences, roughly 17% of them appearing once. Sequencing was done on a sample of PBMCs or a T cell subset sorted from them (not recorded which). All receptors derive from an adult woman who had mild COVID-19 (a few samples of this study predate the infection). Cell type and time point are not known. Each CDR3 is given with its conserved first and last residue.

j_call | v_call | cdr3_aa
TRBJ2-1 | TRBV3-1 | CASSQDLTSSYNEQFF
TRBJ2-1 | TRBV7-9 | CASSPPGGTNEQFF
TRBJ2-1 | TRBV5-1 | CASSLGGLAQSSYNEQFF
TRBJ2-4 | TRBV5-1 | CASSLVEGNLAKNIQYF
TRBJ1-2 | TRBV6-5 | CASSTGNYGYTF
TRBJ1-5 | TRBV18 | CASSSSETGSNQPQHF
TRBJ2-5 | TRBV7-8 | CASSLAPGAPETQYF
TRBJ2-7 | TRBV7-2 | CASSPHEAGEEQYF
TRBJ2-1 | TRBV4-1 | CASSQERMSSYNEQFF
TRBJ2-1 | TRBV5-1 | CATAAGGNEQFF
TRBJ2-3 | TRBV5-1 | CASSPRQPSTDTQYF
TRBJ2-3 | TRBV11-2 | CASSPSAGVSDTQYF
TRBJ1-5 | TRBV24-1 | CATSDLEGGGQPQHF
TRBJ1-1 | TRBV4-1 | CASSQVYGQVGMNTEAFF
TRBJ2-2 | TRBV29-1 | CSVAGQGDTGELFF
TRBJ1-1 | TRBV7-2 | CASSPYPGGMNTEAFF
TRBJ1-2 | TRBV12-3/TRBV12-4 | CASSLGQGWDGYTF
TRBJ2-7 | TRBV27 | CATLPAQGSYEQYF
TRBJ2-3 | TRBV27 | CASSLVFPPRTDTQYF
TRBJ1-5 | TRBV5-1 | CASSSGGGGNQPQHF